The 19 T cell receptor beta chains below all came from one sample that was sequenced in a study of cytomegalovirus exposure and HLA in healthy donors. This PCR relied on a set of 60 Vbeta primers and 13 Jbeta primers. The protocol was immunoSEQ multiplex PCR, while the TCRdb copy is restricted to in-frame clones and leaves out a portion. Among 150,000 or so clones listed, 60% to 75% were seen once. The sample consisted of PBMCs. The receptor set was obtained from a man aged 18-30 years in good health and CMV-seronegative.

The rearrangement links TRBV4-2 to TRBJ2-3, with TRBD2 matching over 7 bases. This CDR3 has 17 amino acids. The germline V gene encodes CDR1 LGHNA and CDR2 YNFKEQ. Trimming removed 0 bases from V and 4 bases from J; junction bases left unmatched: 10. The CDR3 DNA reads as TGTGCCAGCAGCCAAGAGTCTAGCGGAGGCTCCGCAGATACGCAGTATTTT. This sequence encodes CASSQESSGGSADTQYF.

The chain combines TRBV4-1 with TRBJ2-5; 13 bases map to TRBD2. The CDR3 runs to 16 residues. V lost 4 bases to trimming and J lost 3 bases; unmatched junction nucleotides: 5. In germline, CDR1 is MGHRA, CDR2 YSYEKL. CDR3 in amino acids: CASSPPGTSGEETQYF. As DNA, the CDR3 is TGCGCCAGCAGCCCACCCGGGACTAGCGGGGAAGAGACCCAGTACTTC.

This rearrangement joins TRBV9 to TRBJ1-4; D remains unclear. V lost 3 bases, J lost 12 bases, and 9 bases lay in between. CDR3 length equals 11 residues. Germline assignment: CDR1 SGDLS and CDR2 YYNGEE. CDR3 amino acids: CASSEGGELFF. The DNA for the CDR3 is TGTGCCAGCAGCGAAGGCGGAGAACTGTTTTTT.

The V gene is TRBV2, the J gene TRBJ2-5; 11 nucleotides agree with TRBD2. Trimming took 4 bases from V and 7 from J; bases not matched to a gene: 5. The germline V gene encodes CDR1 SNHLY and CDR2 FYNNEI. CDR3 length: 14 residues. In DNA, the CDR3 is TGTGCCAGCAGTGGTCCCCTAGCGGGGGGGACCCAGTACTTC. Encoded protein: CASSGPLAGGTQYF. Full variable domain (rest looked up from reference TRBV2 and TRBJ2-5): EPEVTQTPSHQVTQMGQEVILRCVPISNHLYFYWYRQILGQKVEFLVSFYNNEISEKSEIFDDQFSVERPDGSNFTLKIRSTKLEDSAMYFCASSGPLAGGTQYFGPGTRLLVL.

This rearrangement joins TRBV7-2 to TRBJ2-1, with 9 bases that match TRBD1. CDR3 length: 16 amino acids. V was clipped by 1 base and J by 3 bases; unmatched bases: 4. CDR1 is SGHTA, CDR2 FQGNSA, per germline. The CDR3 protein is CASSLVRDRVYNEQFF. DNA of the CDR3: TGTGCCAGCAGCTTAGTCCGGGACAGGGTCTACAATGAGCAGTTCTTC.

The chain has TRBV5-1 and TRBJ2-1, with 13 bases that match TRBD2. V dropped 5 bases and J dropped 0; count of bases not matched to a gene: 23. CDR1 SGHRS and CDR2 YFSETQ come from the germline V gene. The CDR3 spans 23 residues. The CDR3 protein is CASRLSGLAGLVTWVSSYNEQFF. CDR3 nucleotide sequence: TGCGCCAGCAGATTGTCGGGACTAGCGGGGTTAGTTACCTGGGTTAGCTCCTACAATGAGCAGTTCTTC.

The chain joins TRBV29-1 to TRBJ1-2; 7 positions match TRBD1. The CDR3 is 11 amino acids. Germline V gene data show CDR1 as SQVTM and CDR2 as ANQGSEA. Trimming removed 5 bases from V and 8 bases from J; junction bases left unmatched: 5. This CDR3 reads CSVYGQDGYTF. The DNA for the CDR3 is TGCAGCGTTTATGGACAGGACGGCTACACCTTC.

The chain uses TRBV29-1 and TRBJ1-5; a weak D match, TRBD1 (6 bases). The CDR3 has 14 residues. Germline V CDR1 and CDR2: SQVTM, ANQGSEA. V was trimmed by 6 bases and J by 0 bases, leaving 12 bases between them. DNA for the CDR3: TGCAGCGTCGCAGGGGACCATAGCAATCAGCCCCAGCATTTT. This sequence encodes CSVAGDHSNQPQHF.

The chain carries TRBV11-2 and TRBJ1-2; 9 nucleotides align to TRBD1. V lost 5 bases to trimming and J lost 4 bases; unmatched junction nucleotides: 14. The CDR3 covers 17 residues. CDR1 and CDR2 from the germline V gene are SGHAT and FQNNGV. DNA of the CDR3: TGTGCCAGCAGCGGCCGGGACAGGGACCGATCACCCTATGGCTACACCTTC. Its protein product is CASSGRDRDRSPYGYTF.

Of note for this clone: Other DNA sequences in this sample translate to the same CDR3. V usage is TRBV19 and J usage is TRBJ1-1; no reliable D call. V gave up 2 bases and J gave up 3 bases, with 10 bases separating them. CDR3 length: 14 amino acids. Looked up from germline, CDR1 is LNHDA and CDR2 is SQIVND (reference sequence). The CDR3 sequence is CASSIWGGDTEAFF. The CDR3 DNA sequence: TGTGCCAGTAGTATATGGGGAGGTGACACTGAAGCTTTCTTT.

This clone was detected once. The gene calls are TRBV4-1 and TRBJ2-5; tentative D call: TRBD2 (6 bases). V lost 3 bases and J lost 3, with 11 bases in between. The germline gives CDR1 MGHRA, CDR2 YSYEKL. There are 14 residues in the CDR3. The CDR3 region has the DNA TGCGCCAGCAGCCATACGGGCGGGGAAGAGACCCAGTACTTC. It specifies CASSHTGGEETQYF.

This chain links TRBV12-5 with TRBJ1-1; TRBD1 matches 7 bases. The length of the CDR3 is 14 residues. J gave up 4 bases and V 1 base, and 3 bases lay outside the gene matches. CDR1 is LGHNT and CDR2 is FRNRAP in the germline V gene. In DNA, the CDR3 is TGTGCTAGTGGTTTGGGCCAGGGGGGCACTGAAGCTTTCTTT. Its translation is CASGLGQGGTEAFF.

The chain carries TRBV5-1 and TRBJ1-1; 11 bases are a match to TRBD1. J lost 2 bases, V lost 3 bases, and 6 bases had no gene match. Germline V CDR1 and CDR2: SGHRS, YFSETQ. This CDR3 spans 16 amino acids. CDR3 DNA sequence: TGCGCCAGCAGCTCGGGGACAGGGGGGCTAAACACTGAAGCTTTCTTT. Encoded protein: CASSSGTGGLNTEAFF.

The chain links TRBV2 to TRBJ2-1; 8 bases are a match to TRBD1. Germline CDR1 is SNHLY and CDR2 is FYNNEI. Trimming at V came to 10 bases and at J to 8 bases, leaving 13 bases not matched to a gene. The CDR3 runs to 14 residues. CDR3 DNA sequence: TGTGCCACGCACAGGGGGACCGGTGTCGATGAGCAGTTCTTC. Translation gives CATHRGTGVDEQFF.

The V call is TRBV18, the J call TRBJ2-3, with 11 positions matching TRBD1. With V trimmed by 3 bases and J by 3 bases, 8 bases remained unmatched. Germline V CDR1 and CDR2: KGHSH, LQKENI. The CDR3 runs to 17 residues. CDR3 DNA: TGTGCCAGCTCACCTGCCGGGACAGGGGGTCGGACAGATACGCAGTATTTT. As protein: CASSPAGTGGRTDTQYF.

The CDR3, as DNA: TGTGCCAGCGGCTCGAGCAGGGGCGATCAGCCCCAGCATTTT. Translated, it gives CASGSSRGDQPQHF. J is TRBJ1-5 and V is TRBV28; a possible D gene is TRBD1 (6 bases). V gave up 8 bases and J gave up 5 bases, with 16 bases separating them. Germline V gene data show CDR1 as MDHEN and CDR2 as SYDVKM. The CDR3 covers 14 residues.

A few counts support this clone. V is TRBV5-8 and J is TRBJ2-1; 12 nucleotides align to TRBD1. CDR1 and CDR2 (germline): SGHTS, YDEGEE. J gave up 8 bases and V 3 bases, and 6 bases lay outside the gene matches. The CDR3 has 15 amino acids. CDR3: CASSSGTGGNDEQFF. CDR3 in DNA: TGTGCCAGCAGCTCTGGGACAGGGGGCAACGATGAGCAGTTCTTC.

In nucleotides, the CDR3 is TGTGCCTCGAAGACAGGGGGTTTCACTGAAGCTTTCTTT. Residues: CASKTGGFTEAFF. The chain combines TRBV7-9 with TRBJ1-1; 9 bases are shared with TRBD1. The trim removed 11 bases at V and 4 bases at J, leaving 8 bases unmatched. Germline V CDR1 and CDR2: SEHNR, FQNEAQ (reference sequence). The CDR3 contains 13 residues. Full variable domain (missing parts from reference TRBV7-9 and TRBJ1-1): DTGVSQNPRHKITKRGQNVTFRCDPISEHNRLYWYRQTLGQGPEFLTYFQNEAQLEKSRLLSDRFSAERPKGSFSTLEIQRTEQGDSAMYLCASKTGGFTEAFFGQGTRLTVV.

As DNA, the CDR3 is TGTGCCAGCAGCTTAGAGTGGTCAGGCTACGAGCAGTACTTC. Protein: CASSLEWSGYEQYF. The chain recombines TRBV7-9 with TRBJ2-7, with D unclear. V shed 1 base and J shed 3 bases, with 10 bases lying between them. The CDR3 is 14 residues long. Per germline, CDR1 SEHNR and CDR2 FQNEAQ (reference sequence). The variable domain in full, with the rest retrieved from reference TRBV7-9 and TRBJ2-7, is DTGVSQNPRHKITKRGQNVTFRCDPISEHNRLYWYRQTLGQGPEFLTYFQNEAQLEKSRLLSDRFSAERPKGSFSTLEIQRTEQGDSAMYLCASSLEWSGYEQYFGPGTRLTVT.